Shown below are 12 T cell receptor beta chains from a single sample sequenced in a study of vaccination and CD4 T cells after COVID-19. At the Johns Hopkins FTIC core, DNA taken from cultured CD4+ T cells was sequenced by way of the Oncomine TCR Beta short-read assay. One entry per CDR3 protein results from TCRdb running MiXCR on the PCR reads. The data show 15,000 to 20,000 distinct CDR3 sequences, with about two fifths seen just once and approximately 15% held by the top ten. These receptors have no known antigen. Treatment of the sample: approximately nine-day PBMC culture with coronavirus spike peptide pools or control peptides (ViraFEST assay). Sequenced: CD4+ T cells from blood, cultured in vitro. The receptors shown here come from a human donor who had recovered from COVID-19.

This chain joins TRBV6-1 and TRBJ2-1; 11 bases map to TRBD2. Per the germline V gene, CDR1 is MNHNS and CDR2 is SASEGT. The junction had 9 bases not matched to a gene; V was cut back by 5 bases and J by 12 bases. The CDR3 extends over 14 amino acids. The CDR3 spells CASSHNSGRAWQFF. The CDR3 DNA follows: TGTGCCAGCAGTCATAATAGCGGGAGGGCCTGGCAGTTCTTC.

This clonotype has only a few counts. V is TRBV20-1 and J is TRBJ2-3, with D hard to call. Germline CDR1 and CDR2: DFQATT and SNEGSKA (reference sequence). The length of the CDR3 is 13 residues. V lost 1 base and J 4 bases, leaving 9 bases between the germline ends. CDR3 bases: TGCAGTGCTAGAGGGGTTGGGCCAGATACGCAGTATTTT. As protein: CSARGVGPDTQYF.

V and J are TRBV27 and TRBJ2-3; 8 positions agree with TRBD2. CDR1 and CDR2 (germline): MNHEY, SMNVEV (reference sequence). The CDR3 extends over 16 amino acids. J was trimmed by 4 bases and V by 2 bases; bases with no gene match: 8. In nucleotides, the CDR3 is TGTGCCAGCAGTTTAAGGCGGGGGGCGTTGGCAGATACGCAGTATTTT. Its translation: CASSLRRGALADTQYF.

The chain is built from TRBV10-3 and TRBJ2-2, with a possible D match to TRBD2 (5 bases). Trimming took off 9 bases at V and 0 bases at J, with 14 bases between the two ends. This CDR3 region has 15 residues. CDR1 and CDR2 from the germline V gene are ENHRY and SYGVKD. Here the CDR3 reads CAIGVRAANTGELFF. The CDR3 nucleotides read TGTGCCATTGGCGTGCGGGCCGCGAACACCGGGGAGCTGTTTTTT.

This clonotype came up a few times. V and J are TRBV7-2 and TRBJ1-2, with 7 bases lining up with TRBD1. Germline loops: CDR1 SGHTA, CDR2 FQGNSA. Trimming removed 2 bases from V and 8 bases from J; junction bases left unmatched: 2. This CDR3 is 12 amino acids long. CDR3 protein: CASSLRGPGYTF. DNA of the CDR3: TGTGCCAGCAGCTTAAGGGGGCCGGGCTACACCTTC. The whole variable domain, filled in from reference TRBV7-2 and TRBJ1-2, reads GAGVSQSPSNKVTEKGKDVELRCDPISGHTALYWYRQSLGQGLEFLIYFQGNSAPDKSGLPSDRFSAERTGGSVSTLTIQRTQQEDSAVYLCASSLRGPGYTFGSGTRLTVV.

Notes on this clonotype: The DNA is left out, because the CDR3 cannot be placed on it with certainty; the CDR3 is given as TCRdb lists it. This chain joins TRBV28 and TRBJ2-3. From its first to its last residue, the CDR3 has 14 amino acids. CDR1 is MDHEN, CDR2 SYDVKM, per germline. CDR3 in amino acids: CASCFLWDTDTQYF.

Notes on this clonotype: A junction boundary mismatches the germline segment, possibly from a read error. CDR3 in amino acids: CASSVASGAGELFF. The CDR3 DNA sequence: TGTGCCAGCAGCGTAGCATCCGGGGCCGGGGAGCTGTTTTTT. The rearrangement links TRBV7-4 to TRBJ2-2; maybe TRBD2 (5 bases). The CDR3 is 14 residues long. Germline V gene sequence: CDR1 SGHVT, CDR2 SQSDAQ.

This clonotype has only a few counts. This chain connects TRBV6-1 to TRBJ1-4; 8 positions agree with TRBD1. After removal of 11 bases from V and 8 bases from J, the junction contained 13 bases not matched to a gene. Germline lookup yields CDR1 MNHNS and CDR2 SASEGT. The CDR3 is 14 residues long. CDR3 DNA: TGTGCCTCAGCCTCAGGACAGGGCCGGGAAAAACTGTTTTTT. As protein: CASASGQGREKLFF.

J is TRBJ1-3 and V is TRBV11-3; D is unresolved. This CDR3 spans 21 amino acids. V was shortened by 0 bases and J by 0 bases, with 24 bases between the two germline ends. Germline CDR1 and CDR2: SGHNT and YENEEA. The chain's CDR3 is CASSLDSTRSWGYHSGNTIYF. CDR3 nucleotide sequence: TGTGCCAGCAGCTTAGATTCGACCCGGTCTTGGGGATACCACTCTGGAAACACCATATATTTT.

The rearrangement links TRBV20-1 to TRBJ1-4; 8 nucleotides agree with TRBD1. Per the germline V gene, CDR1 is DFQATT and CDR2 is SNEGSKA (reference sequence). J was trimmed by 8 bases and V by 6 bases; bases with no gene match: 5. CDR3 size: 12 residues. CDR3 coding DNA: TGCAGTGCGACAGGGGTTGGAGAAAAACTGTTTTTT. This gives the protein CSATGVGEKLFF.

This clonotype was recorded a few times. V and J are TRBV7-3 and TRBJ1-1, with D tentatively TRBD1 (6 bases). The CDR3 has 13 amino acids. V was clipped by 7 bases and J by 5 bases, with 14 bases between them. Germline V CDR1 and CDR2: SGHTA, FQGTGA. The DNA for the CDR3 is TGTGCCAGCACCCTTCGGAGGGGGACTGAAGCTTTCTTT. This sequence encodes CASTLRRGTEAFF.

The V gene is TRBV20-1, the J gene TRBJ1-1, with a tentative D call TRBD1 (6 bases). Trimming shortened V by 6 bases and J by 0 bases, and 11 bases separated the two germline ends. CDR1 and CDR2 from the germline V gene are DFQATT and SNEGSKA (reference sequence). CDR3 length equals 13 residues. The CDR3 DNA sequence: TGCAGTGCCATCGGGACAATGAACACTGAAGCTTTCTTT. Protein: CSAIGTMNTEAFF.